The entry below gives a single T cell receptor beta chain sequence along with its context. Its specificity is unknown. Using immunoSEQ multiplex PCR, the repertoire was profiled, and TCRdb retains in-frame clones only, with some absent. The data show some 100,000 clones, 94% seen once. This sample is drawn from a study of siplizumab effects on memory and regulatory T cells. General observations from the study: Alloreactive clones mapping to unstimulated subsets formed only a minor fraction. In unstimulated cells, naive T cells appeared more diverse than memory T cells and seemed major alloresponse contributors.

Sequenced: Tregs sorted from blood. The receptor's source is a human donor in good health.

The CDR3 is CASSLPGQGGYQPQHF. The CDR3 bases are TGTGCCAGCAGTTTACCCGGACAGGGTGGATATCAGCCCCAGCATTTT. V is TRBV28 and J is TRBJ1-5; 8 bases agree with TRBD1. The CDR3 contains 16 residues. Per germline, CDR1 MDHEN and CDR2 SYDVKM. J was trimmed by 5 bases and V by 2 bases; bases with no gene match: 8.